This TCR beta chain was captured in a study of cytomegalovirus exposure and HLA in healthy donors (dated by TCRdb to 2016 to 2017). Some background on the complete study: The roughly 670 repertoires of the first cohort and the 120 validation repertoires were produced on the same platform, according to a later analysis. The study was designed to test whether signatures of past pathogen exposure could be identified by cataloging public T cell receptors. A separate validation cohort of roughly 130 different subjects was used in addition to the roughly 670-subject first cohort. The study combined high-throughput TCR immunosequencing, statistical association of individual TCRs with disease status, and machine learning to predict cytomegalovirus infection status.

With respect to this clone: It lacks a known antigen. Qualities for individual bases were not recorded, and no much larger clone is one base off.

What the authors observed across the whole study: The classifier was reported to diagnose cytomegalovirus status with high specificity and sensitivity in both the original cohort and the validation cohort. A later analysis had no HLA typing for the validation cohort, so co-occurrence there was scored across all 130 or so repertoires. In the study, 164 TCR beta chains were listed as associated with cytomegalovirus. In a later analysis, TCRs clustered in the first cohort were found to also tend to co-occur in the approximately 120 validation repertoires, with about 93% of cluster scores above 0. Across donors, most TCR sequences were observed very rarely, whereas some public TCRs were present in many individuals. In vitro tests confirmed that a few of the cytomegalovirus-associated TCR beta chains recognize cytomegalovirus antigens. It was suggested by the authors that the approach could potentially be generalized to other disease states and immunological phenotypes.

Separate from the approximately 670-subject first cohort, the validation cohort of 95 to 150 subjects was the group to which the donors belonged. Preparation of the library involved the immunoSEQ multiplex PCR assay. The source study handled its data this way. A statistical classification framework was built for diagnosing cytomegalovirus status from the catalog of TCR beta chain sequences. Sourced from immuneACCESS, this table was stored by TCRdb with only in-frame sequences that have V and J called. A share of the clones is absent; for the studies checked, an unresolved V gene accounts for under half, and the remainder has no known explanation. V, J and clone size are those of that table, while D and trimming were read from the DNA. This sample comprises a few hundred thousand clones, 86% of them detected only once. Around 0.84% of the sample is taken by the ten largest. The source of this sequence is a woman aged 18-35 years in good health and CMV-seronegative. The sequenced material came from PBMCs.

The sequence in DNA is TGTGCCAGCAGTCCCCGGAGGCGGGAGTATGAGACCCAGTACTTC. The translation is CASSPRRREYETQYF. Recombination joined TRBV6-5 with TRBJ2-5, and 7 junctional nucleotides match TRBD2. The germline V gene gives CDR1 as MNHEY and CDR2 as SVGAGI. The cysteine opens and the phenylalanine closes a CDR3 of 15 amino acids. Only CDR3 DNA is held: 45 bases, read in frame from base 1. From V the trimming removes 5 bases and from J it removes 5 bases, while the gene matches leave 11 bases of the junction unaccounted for.